This T cell receptor beta chain was sequenced in a study of blood T cell repertoires in COVID-19. About the research overall: Samples came from the United States, Italy and Spain, spanning acute and convalescent COVID-19. Sample material is recorded as cDNA or gDNA derived from T cells, B-cell-depleted T cells, or PBMCs.

The germline V gene has CDR1 SGHDT and CDR2 YYEEEE. The CDR3 consists of 15 residues. V lost 4 bases and J 6 bases, leaving 17 bases between the germline ends. As handled by the study authors: How many nucleated cells were present was estimated from reference gene primer amplification. Measured with immunoSEQ multiplex PCR; TCRdb has only the in-frame clones, and not every one. D and trimming were read from the DNA, whereas the V and J calls and clone size are those reported in that table. This sample has 60,000 to 65,000 clones; 75% to 90% occur once, and the top ten carry just under 8.5%. The chain is built from TRBV5-6 and TRBJ2-4; TRBD2 is a possible D gene (5 bases). The receptor was isolated from a human donor with active COVID-19. The donor label of this sample is uncertain. The sample consisted of peripheral blood. In DNA form, the CDR3 reads TGTGCCAGCAGCCCGGACGGAGCGGTTGGAAACATTCAGTACTTC. Its protein is CASSPDGAVGNIQYF.